The 16 T cell receptor beta chains below all came from one sample that was sequenced in a study of CD8+ T cells in alopecia areata. Treatment of the sample: oral pan-JAK inhibitor, 5-10 mg twice daily. Extracted RNA was reverse transcribed into cDNA, the sequencing template. The repertoire was sequenced with immunoSEQ multiplex PCR; TCRdb's copy has only in-frame clones and lacks some. The sample has around 270,000 clones, roughly 60% seen once. Sample: CD4+ T cells sorted from blood, taken at week 24, from a patient treated with tofacitinib. The receptors originated from a human donor with alopecia areata.

A few counts support this clone. V and J are TRBV15 and TRBJ2-6; TRBD1 or TRBD2 may be the D gene (6 bases each). Trimming cost V 5 bases and J 4 bases, with 12 bases left between them. The CDR3 loop spans 15 amino acids. CDR1 LNHNV and CDR2 YYDKDF come from the germline V gene (reference sequence). The CDR3 is CATSLGGSGANVLTF. Here the CDR3 DNA reads TGTGCCACCAGCCTGGGGGGCAGCGGGGCCAACGTCCTGACTTTC.

This clone was seen a few times. The chain is built from TRBV6-5 and TRBJ2-3; TRBD2 might be the D (5 bases). CDR1 is MNHEY, CDR2 SVGAGI, per germline. Trimming shortened V by 0 bases and J by 0 bases, and 10 bases separated the two germline ends. The CDR3 loop spans 16 amino acids. CDR3 loop: CASSYSRLTSTDTQYF. The CDR3 DNA reads TGTGCCAGCAGTTACTCGCGACTAACCAGCACAGATACGCAGTATTTT.

J is TRBJ2-1 and V is TRBV29-1; D is perhaps TRBD2 (6 bases). Germline CDR1 SQVTM, CDR2 ANQGSEA. V was pared by 8 bases and J by 4 bases, with 12 bases between. The length of the CDR3 is 12 residues. DNA for the CDR3: TGCAGCCAACAGGCGGGGTACAATGAGCAGTTCTTC. It is translated as CSQQAGYNEQFF.

Concerning this clone itself: Other DNA sequences in the same sample also yield this CDR3. J is TRBJ2-1 and V is TRBV7-2, with D possibly being TRBD2 (5 bases). Germline V gives CDR1 SGHTA, CDR2 FQGNSA. Trimming cost V 5 bases and J 5 bases, with 13 bases left between them. The CDR3 spans 14 residues. CDR3 sequence reads: CASSSPRGNNEQFF. CDR3 coding DNA: TGTGCCAGCAGCAGCCCACGGGGTAACAATGAGCAGTTCTTC.

The CDR3, as DNA: TGCAGCGTTGAACCAGGGGCTTTTAACACTGAAGCTTTCTTT. Protein product: CSVEPGAFNTEAFF. V usage is TRBV29-1 and J usage is TRBJ1-1; D might be TRBD1 (6 bases). The germline CDR1 and CDR2 sequences are SQVTM and ANQGSEA. Trimming shortened V by 2 bases and J by 2 bases, and 12 bases separated the two germline ends. The CDR3 sequence is 14 residues long.

This clone showed up just a few times. Mismatch with germline at one junction end may stem from a read error. This chain links TRBV29-1 with TRBJ1-5; D is unresolved. The CDR3 spans 13 residues. The germline CDR1 and CDR2 sequences are SQVTM and ANQGSEA. As DNA, the CDR3 is TGCAGCGTCGAAGTTGGGCAGAATCAGCCCCAGCATTTT. Translating gives CSVEVGQNQPQHF. The variable domain in full, completed from reference TRBV29-1 and TRBJ1-5, reads SAVISQKPSRDICQRGTSLTIQCQVDSQVTMMFWYRQQPGQSLTLIATANQGSEATYESGFVIDKFPISRPNLTFSTLTVSNMSPEDSSIYLCSVEVGQNQPQHFGDGTRLSIL.

The V gene is TRBV29-1, the J gene TRBJ2-3; 7 bases are a match to TRBD1. With V trimmed by 8 bases and J by 5 bases, 7 bases remained unmatched. CDR1 is SQVTM, CDR2 ANQGSEA, per germline. This CDR3 spans 12 amino acids. The CDR3 DNA is TGCAGCTGTCAGGGGGTTGGAGATACGCAGTATTTT. Translating gives CSCQGVGDTQYF.

The chain combines TRBV30 with TRBJ1-5; 10 bases line up with TRBD1. Germline assignment: CDR1 GTSNPN and CDR2 SVGIG (reference sequence). The J segment lost 2 bases and the V segment lost 5 bases, leaving 6 bases of the junction unmatched. This CDR3 has 15 residues. CDR3 DNA: TGTGCCTGGGCCCCCGGGACAGGGGGCAATCAGCCCCAGCATTTT. Its protein is CAWAPGTGGNQPQHF.

The V call is TRBV30, the J call TRBJ1-4, with D uncertain. From germline, CDR1 is GTSNPN and CDR2 SVGIG (reference sequence). Trimming left V 4 bases short and J 6 bases short, with 15 bases between. The CDR3 runs 14 residues. CDR3 nucleotide sequence: TGTGCCTGGACTCGCAGAGGTCTTCATGAAAAACTGTTTTTT. The encoded protein is CAWTRRGLHEKLFF.

A few counts support this clone. This chain uses TRBV28 with TRBJ1-4; 8 bases are shared with TRBD1. Germline lookup yields CDR1 MDHEN and CDR2 SYDVKM. J was trimmed by 10 bases and V by 2 bases; bases with no gene match: 6. There are 14 residues in the CDR3. CDR3 coding DNA: TGTGCCAGCAGTTTAACAGGGGGAGGAGGAAAACTGTTTTTT. Encoded protein: CASSLTGGGGKLFF.

This chain joins TRBV23-1 and TRBJ2-5; 9 bases agree with TRBD2. TRBV23-1 is given ORF status, its function remaining uncertain. V shed 3 bases and J 3 bases; nucleotides not matched to a gene: 5. This CDR3 is built from 15 residues. CDR3: CASSQASGDEETQYF. Here the CDR3 DNA reads TGCGCCAGCAGTCAGGCTAGCGGGGACGAAGAGACCCAGTACTTC.

J is TRBJ2-3 and V is TRBV6-5, with 9 positions matching TRBD2. The germline V gene encodes CDR1 MNHEY and CDR2 SVGAGI. This CDR3 is 14 amino acids long. J gave up 5 bases and V 6 bases, and 6 bases lay outside the gene matches. The CDR3 DNA follows: TGTGCCAGCAGCCCGACTAGCGGCATAGATACGCAGTATTTT. This sequence encodes CASSPTSGIDTQYF.

The chain recombines TRBV25-1 with TRBJ1-1; D possibly corresponds to TRBD1 (6 bases). Trimming pared 5 bases from V and 0 bases from J, leaving 13 bases between. Germline V CDR1 and CDR2: MGHDK, SYGVNS. This CDR3 has 15 residues. The CDR3 is CASSPPQGLNTEAFF. CDR3 in DNA: TGTGCCAGCAGTCCCCCGCAGGGGTTGAACACTGAAGCTTTCTTT.

The chain employs TRBV12-5 and TRBJ2-3; D gene uncertain. The CDR3 has 11 amino acids. Trimming pared 4 bases from V and 4 bases from J, leaving 3 bases between. CDR1 is LGHNT and CDR2 is FRNRAP in the germline V gene. The CDR3 DNA follows: TGTGCTAGTGGTTCCTCAGATACGCAGTATTTT. It yields the protein CASGSSDTQYF.

A note on this clone: The same CDR3 also results from other DNA sequences found in this sample. J is TRBJ1-1 and V is TRBV30; D call uncertain. Germline loops: CDR1 GTSNPN, CDR2 SVGIG (reference sequence). The CDR3 length is 13 residues. The V and J ends lost 0 bases and 1 base respectively, with 6 bases between them. CDR3 protein: CAWSVRGNTEAFF. In DNA, the CDR3 is TGTGCCTGGAGTGTACGCGGGAACACTGAAGCTTTCTTT.

This clone came up once. The V gene is TRBV30, the J gene TRBJ1-5; D uncertain. The CDR3 is 13 amino acids. Germline lookup yields CDR1 GTSNPN and CDR2 SVGIG (reference sequence). Trimming pared 2 bases from V and 2 bases from J, leaving 7 bases between. The CDR3 DNA reads as TGTGCCTGGAGTCATCCTGGCAATCAGCCCCAGCATTTT. Protein: CAWSHPGNQPQHF.